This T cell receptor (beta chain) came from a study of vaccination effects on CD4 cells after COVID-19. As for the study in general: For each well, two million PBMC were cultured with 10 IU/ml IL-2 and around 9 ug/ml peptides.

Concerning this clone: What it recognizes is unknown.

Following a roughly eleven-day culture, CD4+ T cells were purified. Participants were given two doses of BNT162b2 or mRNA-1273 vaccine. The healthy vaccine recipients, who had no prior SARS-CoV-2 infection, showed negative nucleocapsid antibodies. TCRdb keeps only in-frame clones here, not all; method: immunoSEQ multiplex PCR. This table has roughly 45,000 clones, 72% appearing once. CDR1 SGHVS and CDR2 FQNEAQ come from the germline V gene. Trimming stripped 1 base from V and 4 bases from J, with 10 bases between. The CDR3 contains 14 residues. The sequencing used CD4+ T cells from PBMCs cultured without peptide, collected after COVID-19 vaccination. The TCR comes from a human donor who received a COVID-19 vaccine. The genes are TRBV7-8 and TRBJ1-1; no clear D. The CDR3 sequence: CASSLGGSPTEAFF. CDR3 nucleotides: TGTGCCAGCAGCTTAGGCGGAAGCCCCACTGAAGCTTTCTTT.